A few counts support the clone carrying this T cell receptor (beta chain). This record belongs to a study of Ad26.COV2.S vaccination and SARS-CoV-2 variants. Whole-study context: Donor got 5x10^10 or 1x10^11 viral particles of Ad26.COV2.S.

The treatment here: over 15 received Ad26.COV2.S at low or high dose, single or two shots; about 5 received placebo; per-sample allocation not given. Specimens were obtained on day 63 following the first vaccine or placebo injection. Expression of Wuhan-strain SARS-CoV-2 spike came from the Ad26 vector that formed the vaccine. TCRdb keeps only in-frame clones here, not all; method: immunoSEQ multiplex PCR. The top ten hold roughly 3.5% of the sample, which has around 250,000 clones, more than 70% seen once. Trimming removed 0 bases at V and 2 bases at J, with 6 bases between. The CDR3 is 14 residues long. Germline values: CDR1 SGHNT, CDR2 YYREEE (reference sequence).

The V and J genes are TRBV5-4 and TRBJ1-5; D unclear. The sequences come from peripheral blood, collected in a trial of Ad26.COV2.S vaccine versus placebo. The clonotype originates from a person aged 18 to 59 who received the Ad26.COV2.S COVID-19 vaccine or a placebo. The CDR3 bases are TGTGCCAGCAGCTTGGGTACGGGCAATCAGCCCCAGCATTTT. Translating gives CASSLGTGNQPQHF.